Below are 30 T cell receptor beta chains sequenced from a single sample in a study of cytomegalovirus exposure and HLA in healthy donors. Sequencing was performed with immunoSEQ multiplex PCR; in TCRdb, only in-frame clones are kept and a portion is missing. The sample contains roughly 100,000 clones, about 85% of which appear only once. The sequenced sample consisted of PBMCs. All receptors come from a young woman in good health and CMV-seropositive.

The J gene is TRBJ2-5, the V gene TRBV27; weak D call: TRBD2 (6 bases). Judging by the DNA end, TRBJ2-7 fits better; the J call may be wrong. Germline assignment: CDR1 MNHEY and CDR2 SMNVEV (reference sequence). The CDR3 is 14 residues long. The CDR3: CASTSAGGIHEQYF. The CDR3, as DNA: TGTGCCAGCACCTCCGCTGGAGGGATCCACGAGCAGTACTTC.

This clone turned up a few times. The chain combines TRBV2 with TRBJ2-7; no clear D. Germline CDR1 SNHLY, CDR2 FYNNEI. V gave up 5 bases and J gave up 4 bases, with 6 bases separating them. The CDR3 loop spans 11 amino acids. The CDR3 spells CASSLLYEQYF. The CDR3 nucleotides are TGTGCCAGCAGTCTCCTGTACGAGCAGTACTTC. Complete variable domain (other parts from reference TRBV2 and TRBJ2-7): EPEVTQTPSHQVTQMGQEVILRCVPISNHLYFYWYRQILGQKVEFLVSFYNNEISEKSEIFDDQFSVERPDGSNFTLKIRSTKLEDSAMYFCASSLLYEQYFGPGTRLTVT.

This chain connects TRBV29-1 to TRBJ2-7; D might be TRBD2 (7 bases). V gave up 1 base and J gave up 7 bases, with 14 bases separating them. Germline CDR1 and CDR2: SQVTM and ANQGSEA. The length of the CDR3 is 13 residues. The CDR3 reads CSVEVLEGGEQYF. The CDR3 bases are TGCAGCGTTGAAGTTTTGGAGGGGGGGGAGCAGTACTTC.

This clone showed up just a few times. CDR3 amino acids: CASSFRLGGHEQYF. CDR3 in DNA: TGTGCCAGCAGCTTCCGGTTAGGGGGACACGAGCAGTACTTC. This chain joins TRBV7-9 and TRBJ2-7; D perhaps matches TRBD1 (6 bases). The CDR3 spans 14 residues. Germline CDR1 reads SEHNR; CDR2 reads FQNEAQ (reference sequence). V was cut by 3 bases and J by 5 bases, with 14 bases left in between.

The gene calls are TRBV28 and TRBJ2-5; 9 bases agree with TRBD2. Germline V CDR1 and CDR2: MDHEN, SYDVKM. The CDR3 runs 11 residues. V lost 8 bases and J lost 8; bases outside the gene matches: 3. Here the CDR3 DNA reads TGTGCCAGCCTAGCGGGGTATACCCAGTACTTC. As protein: CASLAGYTQYF. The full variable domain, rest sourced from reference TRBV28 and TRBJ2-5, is DVKVTQSSRYLVKRTGEKVFLECVQDMDHENMFWYRQDPGLGLRLIYFSYDVKMKEKGDIPEGYSVSREKKERFSLILESASTNQTSMYLCASLAGYTQYFGPGTRLLVL.

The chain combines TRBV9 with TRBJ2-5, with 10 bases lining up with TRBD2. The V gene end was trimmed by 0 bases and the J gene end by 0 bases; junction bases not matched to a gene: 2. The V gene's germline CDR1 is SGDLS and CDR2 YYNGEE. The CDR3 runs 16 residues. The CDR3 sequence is CASSVGSGGNQETQYF. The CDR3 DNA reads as TGTGCCAGCAGCGTAGGTAGCGGGGGGAACCAAGAGACCCAGTACTTC.

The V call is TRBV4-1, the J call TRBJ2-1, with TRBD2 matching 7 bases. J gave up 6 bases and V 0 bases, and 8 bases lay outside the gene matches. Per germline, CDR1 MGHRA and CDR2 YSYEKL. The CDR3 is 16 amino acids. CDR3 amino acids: CASSQEYGLDVNEQFF. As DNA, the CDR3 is TGCGCCAGCAGCCAAGAATACGGACTAGACGTCAATGAGCAGTTCTTC.

Here the CDR3 reads CASSFSGQGALYGYTF. The CDR3 coding sequence is TGTGCCAGCAGTTTCTCGGGACAGGGGGCTTTGTATGGCTACACCTTC. The rearrangement uses TRBV6-5 and TRBJ1-2, with TRBD1 matching over 12 bases. From germline, CDR1 is MNHEY and CDR2 SVGAGI. The CDR3 length is 16 residues. With V trimmed by 4 bases and J by 5 bases, 8 bases remained unmatched.

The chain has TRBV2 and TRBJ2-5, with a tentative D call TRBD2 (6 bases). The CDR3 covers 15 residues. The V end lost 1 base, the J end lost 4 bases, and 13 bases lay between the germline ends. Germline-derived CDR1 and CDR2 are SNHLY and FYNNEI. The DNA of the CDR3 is TGTGCCAGCAGTGAAGGACTAGGTTTAGCAGAGACCCAGTACTTC. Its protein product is CASSEGLGLAETQYF.

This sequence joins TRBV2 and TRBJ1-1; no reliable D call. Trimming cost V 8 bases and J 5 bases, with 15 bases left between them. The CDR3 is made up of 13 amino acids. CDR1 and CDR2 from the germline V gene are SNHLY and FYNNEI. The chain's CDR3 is CASRTQVGTEAFF. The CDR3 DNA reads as TGTGCCAGCCGGACTCAGGTTGGGACTGAAGCTTTCTTT.

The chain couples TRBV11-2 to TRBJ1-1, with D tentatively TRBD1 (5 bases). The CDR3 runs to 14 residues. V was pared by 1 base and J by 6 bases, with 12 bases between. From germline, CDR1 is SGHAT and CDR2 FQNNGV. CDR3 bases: TGTGCCAGCAGCTTAGGGCAATGGGGGGCTGAAGCTTTCTTT. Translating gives CASSLGQWGAEAFF.

CDR3 nucleotides: TGTGCCAGCTCACCATCCCTTAGCGGGGGGATTAGCACAGATACGCAGTATTTT. This translates into CASSPSLSGGISTDTQYF. V gene TRBV18 combines with J gene TRBJ2-3, with 10 positions matching TRBD2. The CDR3 is made up of 18 amino acids. V lost 2 bases, J lost 0 bases, and 8 bases stayed unmatched. Germline lookup yields CDR1 KGHSH and CDR2 LQKENI.

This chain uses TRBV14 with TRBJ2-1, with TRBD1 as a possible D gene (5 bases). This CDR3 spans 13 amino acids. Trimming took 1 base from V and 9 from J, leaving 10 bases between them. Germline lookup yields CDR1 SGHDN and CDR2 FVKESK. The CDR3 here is CASSQVIQGEQFF. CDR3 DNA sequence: TGTGCCAGCAGCCAAGTGATCCAGGGTGAGCAGTTCTTC.

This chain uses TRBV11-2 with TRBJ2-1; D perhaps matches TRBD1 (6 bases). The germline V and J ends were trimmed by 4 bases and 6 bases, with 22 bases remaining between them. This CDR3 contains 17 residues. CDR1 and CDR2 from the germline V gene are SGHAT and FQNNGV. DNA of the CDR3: TGTGCCAGCAGCTCTGTACAGGGACGAATAGTAATCAATGAGCAGTTCTTC. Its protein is CASSSVQGRIVINEQFF.

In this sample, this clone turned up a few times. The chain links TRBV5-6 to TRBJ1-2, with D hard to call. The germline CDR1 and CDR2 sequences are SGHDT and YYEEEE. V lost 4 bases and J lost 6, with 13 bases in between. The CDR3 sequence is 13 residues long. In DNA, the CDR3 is TGTGCCAGCAGCCTATTTGCTGGAGATGGCTACACCTTC. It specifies CASSLFAGDGYTF.

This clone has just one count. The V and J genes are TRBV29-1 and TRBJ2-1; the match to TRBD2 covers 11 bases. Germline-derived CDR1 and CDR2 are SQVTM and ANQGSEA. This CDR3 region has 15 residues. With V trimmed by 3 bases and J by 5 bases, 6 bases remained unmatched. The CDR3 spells CSVDSSGGINNEQFF. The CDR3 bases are TGCAGCGTTGATTCTAGCGGGGGGATCAACAATGAGCAGTTCTTC.

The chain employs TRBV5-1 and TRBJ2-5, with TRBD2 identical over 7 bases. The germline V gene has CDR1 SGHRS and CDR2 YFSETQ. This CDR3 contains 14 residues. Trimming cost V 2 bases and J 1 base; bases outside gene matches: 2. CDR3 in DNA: TGCGCCAGCAGCTTTGGCGGGGGCCAAGAGACCCAGTACTTC. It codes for CASSFGGGQETQYF.

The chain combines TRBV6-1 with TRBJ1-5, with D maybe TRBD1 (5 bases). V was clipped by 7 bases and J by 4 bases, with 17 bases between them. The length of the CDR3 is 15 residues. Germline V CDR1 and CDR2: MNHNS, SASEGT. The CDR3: CASTQSNRNNQPQHF. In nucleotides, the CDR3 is TGTGCCAGCACCCAAAGCAACAGGAATAATCAGCCCCAGCATTTT.

The CDR3 DNA reads TGTGCCAGCACCCCTCGCACGGTAGCCCCGGAGACCCAGTACTTC. It codes for CASTPRTVAPETQYF. This chain links TRBV11-2 with TRBJ2-5; no reliable D call. CDR3 length: 15 residues. CDR1 is SGHAT, CDR2 FQNNGV, per germline. The V gene lost 7 bases and the J gene lost 5 bases, with 20 bases spanning the gap.

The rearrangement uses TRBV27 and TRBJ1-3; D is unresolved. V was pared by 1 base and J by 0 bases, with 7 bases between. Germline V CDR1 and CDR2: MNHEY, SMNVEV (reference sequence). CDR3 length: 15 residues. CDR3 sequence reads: CASSLLGSSGNTIYF. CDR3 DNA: TGTGCCAGCAGTTTATTGGGGAGCTCTGGAAACACCATATATTTT.

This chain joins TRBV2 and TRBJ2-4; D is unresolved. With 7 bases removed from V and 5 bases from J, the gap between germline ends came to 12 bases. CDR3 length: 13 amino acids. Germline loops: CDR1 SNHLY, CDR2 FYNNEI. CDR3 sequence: CASKNLPQNIQYF. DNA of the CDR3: TGTGCCAGCAAAAACCTACCCCAAAACATTCAGTACTTC.

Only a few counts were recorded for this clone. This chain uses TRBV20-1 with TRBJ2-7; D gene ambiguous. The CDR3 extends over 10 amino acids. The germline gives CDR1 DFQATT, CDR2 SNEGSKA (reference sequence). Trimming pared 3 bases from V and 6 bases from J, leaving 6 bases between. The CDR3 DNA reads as TGCAGTGCTAGGTCTCCCGAGCAGTACTTC. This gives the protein CSARSPEQYF.

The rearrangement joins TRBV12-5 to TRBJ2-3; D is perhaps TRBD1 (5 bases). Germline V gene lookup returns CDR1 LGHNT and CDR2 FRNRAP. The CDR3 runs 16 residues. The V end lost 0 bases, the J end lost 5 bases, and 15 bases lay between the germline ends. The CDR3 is CASGLVLGRAKDTQYF. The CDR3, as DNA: TGTGCTAGTGGTTTGGTACTGGGCAGGGCGAAAGATACGCAGTATTTT.

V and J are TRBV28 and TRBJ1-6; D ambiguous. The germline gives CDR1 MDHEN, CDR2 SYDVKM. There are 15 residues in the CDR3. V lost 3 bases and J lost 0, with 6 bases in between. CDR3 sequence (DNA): TGTGCCAGCAGTTTTGCGAGCTCCTATAATTCACCCCTCCACTTT. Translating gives CASSFASSYNSPLHF. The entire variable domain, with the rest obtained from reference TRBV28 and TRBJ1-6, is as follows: DVKVTQSSRYLVKRTGEKVFLECVQDMDHENMFWYRQDPGLGLRLIYFSYDVKMKEKGDIPEGYSVSREKKERFSLILESASTNQTSMYLCASSFASSYNSPLHFGNGTRLTVT.

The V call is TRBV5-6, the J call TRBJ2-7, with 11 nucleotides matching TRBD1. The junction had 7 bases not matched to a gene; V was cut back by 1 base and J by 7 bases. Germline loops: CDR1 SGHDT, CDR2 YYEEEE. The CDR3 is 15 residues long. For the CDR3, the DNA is TGTGCCAGCAGCTTGCCCGGACAGGGGGCGGAGGAGCAGTACTTC. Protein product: CASSLPGQGAEEQYF.

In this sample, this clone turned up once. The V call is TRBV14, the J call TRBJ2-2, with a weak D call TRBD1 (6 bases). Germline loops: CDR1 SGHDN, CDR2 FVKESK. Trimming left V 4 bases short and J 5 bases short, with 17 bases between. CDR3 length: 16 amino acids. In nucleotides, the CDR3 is TGTGCCAGCAGCCCCCGCCCGGGACAACAAACCGGGGAGCTGTTTTTT. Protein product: CASSPRPGQQTGELFF. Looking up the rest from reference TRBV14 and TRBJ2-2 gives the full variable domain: EAGVTQFPSHSVIEKGQTVTLRCDPISGHDNLYWYRRVMGKEIKFLLHFVKESKQDESGMPNNRFLAERTGGTYSTLKVQPAELEDSGVYFCASSPRPGQQTGELFFGEGSRLTVL.

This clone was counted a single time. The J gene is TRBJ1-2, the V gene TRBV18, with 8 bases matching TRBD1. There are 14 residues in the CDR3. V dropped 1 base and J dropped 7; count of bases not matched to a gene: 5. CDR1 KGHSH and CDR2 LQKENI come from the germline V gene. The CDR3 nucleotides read TGTGCCAGCTCACCACGACAGGGGAGATCTGGCTACACCTTC. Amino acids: CASSPRQGRSGYTF.

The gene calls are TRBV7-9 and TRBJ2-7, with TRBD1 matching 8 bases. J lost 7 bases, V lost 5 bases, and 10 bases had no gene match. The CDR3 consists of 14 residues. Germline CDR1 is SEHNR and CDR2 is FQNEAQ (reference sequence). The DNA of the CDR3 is TGTGCCAGCAGCGTCGGACAGGGCCTTCGGGAGCAGTACTTC. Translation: CASSVGQGLREQYF.

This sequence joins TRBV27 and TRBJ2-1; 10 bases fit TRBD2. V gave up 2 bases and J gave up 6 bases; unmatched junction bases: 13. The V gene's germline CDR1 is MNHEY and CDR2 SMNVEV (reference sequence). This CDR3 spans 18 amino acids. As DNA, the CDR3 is TGTGCCAGCAGTTTACGCCTCCTAGCGGGAGAGCTAAGCAATGAGCAGTTCTTC. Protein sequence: CASSLRLLAGELSNEQFF.

In nucleotides, the CDR3 is TGTGCCACCCGACCGGGACAGGGTTGGACTGAAGCTTTCTTT. It codes for CATRPGQGWTEAFF. This chain connects TRBV6-1 to TRBJ1-1, with 9 bases fitting TRBD1. The CDR3 has 14 residues. V was pared by 10 bases and J by 5 bases, with 11 bases of the junction left unmatched. Germline V gene data show CDR1 as MNHNS and CDR2 as SASEGT.